Listed here are 20 T cell receptor beta chains from one sample, sequenced in a study of blood T cell repertoires in COVID-19. Generated by immunoSEQ multiplex PCR, the TCRdb table keeps only in-frame clones and is missing some. The data hold some 20,000 clones, with 90% to 95% observed a single time. The sequenced sample was peripheral blood. Receptors originate from a human donor in a cohort sampled during active COVID-19.

This sequence joins TRBV3-1 (or the pseudogene TRBV3-2) and TRBJ2-1, with 12 bases lining up with TRBD2. The CDR3 is 17 amino acids. Germline V gene sequence: CDR1 LGHDT, CDR2 YNNKEL (reference sequence). The V and J ends lost 1 base and 12 bases, in that order; junction bases with no gene match: 13. CDR3 amino acids: CASSQGLAGGPESVQFF. The DNA for the CDR3 is TGTGCCAGCAGCCAAGGGCTAGCGGGAGGGCCCGAGTCCGTGCAGTTCTTC.

This chain uses TRBV7-9 with TRBJ2-1, with D maybe TRBD1 (7 bases). V shed 3 bases and J shed 2 bases, with 20 bases lying between them. CDR1 and CDR2 from the germline V gene are SEHNR and FQNEAQ (reference sequence). The CDR3 consists of 18 residues. The CDR3 is CASSFGRGQQLTYNEQFF. Written as DNA, the CDR3 is TGTGCCAGCAGCTTCGGGCGGGGACAGCAATTAACCTACAATGAGCAGTTCTTC.

This CDR3 reads CASSVDLAGGIQETQYF. As DNA, the CDR3 is TGTGCCAGCAGCGTAGACCTAGCGGGAGGGATACAAGAGACCCAGTACTTC. V and J are TRBV9 and TRBJ2-5; TRBD2 agrees at 12 bases. V was pared by 0 bases and J by 2 bases, with 5 bases of the junction left unmatched. Germline values: CDR1 SGDLS, CDR2 YYNGEE. The CDR3 length is 17 residues.

This chain uses TRBV30 with TRBJ2-3; perhaps TRBD1 as D (5 bases). The V gene lost 0 bases and the J gene lost 8 bases, with 21 bases spanning the gap. Germline CDR1 reads GTSNPN; CDR2 reads SVGIG (reference sequence). The CDR3 covers 16 residues. The CDR3 loop is CAWSVQVNGPQSTQYF. CDR3 coding DNA: TGTGCCTGGAGTGTACAGGTTAACGGACCACAGAGTACGCAGTATTTT.

This clone has a handful of counts. The CDR3 DNA reads TGTGCCAGCAGCCTCCCCGGGACAGGGGGAAATCAGCCCCAGCATTTT. Amino acid sequence: CASSLPGTGGNQPQHF. The chain recombines TRBV6-6 with TRBJ1-5; 11 nucleotides line up with TRBD1. Germline V lookup: CDR1 MNHNY, CDR2 SVGAGI (reference sequence). CDR3 length: 16 amino acids. Trimming at V came to 6 bases and at J to 4 bases, leaving 8 bases not matched to a gene.

The rearrangement joins TRBV14 to TRBJ1-1, with 11 bases lining up with TRBD1. The germline gives CDR1 SGHDN, CDR2 FVKESK. The CDR3 sequence is 15 residues long. The J segment lost 3 bases and the V segment lost 4 bases, leaving 4 bases of the junction unmatched. The CDR3 DNA is TGTGCCAGCAGCCTAAGGACAGGGGGCCACACTGAAGCTTTCTTT. Translated: CASSLRTGGHTEAFF.

The CDR3 protein is CASSVLTQVSTEQFF. As DNA, the CDR3 is TGTGCCAGCAGCGTCCTCACACAGGTTTCTACTGAGCAGTTCTTC. The genes are TRBV7-8 and TRBJ2-1; a possible D gene is TRBD1 (5 bases). Germline CDR1 SGHVS, CDR2 FQNEAQ. The CDR3 has 15 residues. The V and J ends lost 5 bases and 9 bases respectively, with 20 bases between them.

V gene TRBV6-5 combines with J gene TRBJ1-6; D might be TRBD1 (5 bases). The CDR3 consists of 14 residues. CDR1 MNHEY and CDR2 SVGAGI come from the germline V gene. Trimming stripped 2 bases from V and 10 bases from J, with 12 bases between. The CDR3 loop is CASSYGQVASPLHF. CDR3 sequence (DNA): TGTGCCAGCAGTTACGGACAAGTCGCGTCACCCCTCCACTTT.

A note on this clone: Within the sample, other DNA sequences also encode this same CDR3. The chain employs TRBV3-1 (or the pseudogene TRBV3-2) and TRBJ1-1; the match to TRBD1 covers 8 bases. The CDR3 extends over 16 amino acids. Germline V gene data show CDR1 as LGHDT and CDR2 as YNNKEL (reference sequence). With V trimmed by 9 bases and J by 3 bases, 15 bases remained unmatched. Here the CDR3 reads CASSTSRTGYDTEAFF. The CDR3 nucleotides read TGTGCCAGTAGCACAAGTCGGACAGGGTACGACACTGAAGCTTTCTTT.

This chain connects TRBV7-9 to TRBJ2-7; perhaps TRBD1 as D (6 bases). The germline V gene encodes CDR1 SEHNR and CDR2 FQNEAQ (reference sequence). The CDR3 is made up of 15 amino acids. V lost 4 bases to trimming and J lost 2 bases, with 15 bases between them. As DNA, the CDR3 is TGTGCCAGCAGCTCGCGGACAGTGATGACCTACGAGCAGTACTTC. Translating it yields CASSSRTVMTYEQYF. Together with reference TRBV7-9 and TRBJ2-7, the CDR3 gives the full variable domain: DTGVSQNPRHKITKRGQNVTFRCDPISEHNRLYWYRQTLGQGPEFLTYFQNEAQLEKSRLLSDRFSAERPKGSFSTLEIQRTEQGDSAMYLCASSSRTVMTYEQYFGPGTRLTVT.

The chain joins TRBV19 to TRBJ1-5; tentative D call: TRBD1 (5 bases). Between the trimmed V and J ends, which lost 3 bases and 6 bases, there was a span of 18 bases. The CDR3 has 16 residues. The germline CDR1 and CDR2 sequences are LNHDA and SQIVND (reference sequence). The CDR3 DNA reads TGTGCCAGTAGTATCGGCCACCACAGGACGGGTCAGCCCCAGCATTTT. Translating it yields CASSIGHHRTGQPQHF.

This chain uses TRBV20-1 with TRBJ1-4, with D possibly being TRBD1 (6 bases). The CDR3 length is 15 residues. Trimming stripped 3 bases from V and 0 bases from J, with 11 bases between. Germline V gives CDR1 DFQATT, CDR2 SNEGSKA (reference sequence). The CDR3 DNA follows: TGCAGTGCTAGTTCCAGGGGAGCAACTAATGAAAAACTGTTTTTT. Residues: CSASSRGATNEKLFF.

The chain carries TRBV18 and TRBJ2-1, with 13 bases that match TRBD2. Germline CDR1 KGHSH, CDR2 LQKENI. The CDR3 extends over 16 amino acids. V was pared by 3 bases and J by 7 bases, with 6 bases of the junction left unmatched. In DNA form, the CDR3 reads TGTGCCAGCTCACCGATCGAGACTAGCGGGGGGAATGAGCAGTTCTTC. This codes for CASSPIETSGGNEQFF.

The chain employs TRBV7-9 and TRBJ2-2; 8 positions agree with TRBD2. The germline V gene has CDR1 SEHNR and CDR2 FQNEAQ (reference sequence). Trimming cost V 0 bases and J 2 bases; bases outside gene matches: 5. This CDR3 has 17 residues. The CDR3 spells CASSLAQLAVNTGELFF. As DNA, the CDR3 is TGTGCCAGCAGCTTAGCGCAACTAGCGGTTAACACCGGGGAGCTGTTTTTT.

The rearrangement links TRBV12-3 or TRBV12-4 to TRBJ2-1, with D unresolved. With 2 bases removed from V and 1 base from J, the gap between germline ends came to 3 bases. This CDR3 spans 13 amino acids. CDR3 amino acids: CASSLTSYNEQFF. The CDR3 nucleotides read TGTGCCAGCAGTTTAACTTCCTACAATGAGCAGTTCTTC.

The rearrangement uses TRBV23-1 and TRBJ1-2, with a possible D match to TRBD1 (5 bases). TRBV23-1 is noted as an ORF with a role that remains uncertain. The CDR3 contains 13 residues. Trimming left V 7 bases short and J 6 bases short, with 15 bases between. The CDR3: CASTRHGGDGYTF. CDR3 coding DNA: TGCGCCAGCACCCGTCACGGGGGGGATGGCTACACCTTC.

This sequence joins TRBV2 and TRBJ1-5, with D uncertain. This CDR3 is built from 16 residues. Per germline, CDR1 SNHLY and CDR2 FYNNEI. The V and J ends lost 4 bases and 1 base respectively, with 14 bases between them. CDR3 coding DNA: TGTGCCAGCAGTGCCCGCAGAGACAAAAGCAATCAGCCCCAGCATTTT. Translation gives CASSARRDKSNQPQHF. Full variable domain (missing parts from reference TRBV2 and TRBJ1-5): EPEVTQTPSHQVTQMGQEVILRCVPISNHLYFYWYRQILGQKVEFLVSFYNNEISEKSEIFDDQFSVERPDGSNFTLKIRSTKLEDSAMYFCASSARRDKSNQPQHFGDGTRLSIL.

V gene TRBV7-9 combines with J gene TRBJ2-7, with 8 bases that match TRBD1. Germline CDR1 is SEHNR and CDR2 is FQNEAQ (reference sequence). Trimming at V came to 5 bases and at J to 5 bases, leaving 11 bases not matched to a gene. The CDR3 contains 15 residues. The CDR3 coding sequence is TGTGCCAGCAGCAACAGACAGGGGATGGCCGACGAGCAGTACTTC. It translates to CASSNRQGMADEQYF.

V gene TRBV7-9 combines with J gene TRBJ2-2; 7 positions match TRBD1. Germline V CDR1 and CDR2: SEHNR, FQNEAQ (reference sequence). V trimming: 5 bases; J trimming: 5 bases; junction bases outside the gene matches: 8. This CDR3 is built from 15 residues. CDR3 protein: CASSRGTEDTGELFF. CDR3 DNA sequence: TGTGCCAGCAGCCGAGGGACAGAAGATACCGGGGAGCTGTTTTTT.

V gene TRBV2 combines with J gene TRBJ1-4; maybe TRBD1 (6 bases). Germline loops: CDR1 SNHLY, CDR2 FYNNEI. V was clipped by 6 bases and J by 7 bases, with 18 bases between them. The CDR3 sequence is 15 residues long. DNA of the CDR3: TGTGCCAGCAGAGGCTTGACAGGACGGTTTGAAAAACTGTTTTTT. It specifies CASRGLTGRFEKLFF.